This T cell receptor beta chain emerged from a study of blood T cell repertoires in COVID-19. TCRdb keeps only in-frame clones here, not all; method: immunoSEQ multiplex PCR. The table shows approximately 270,000 clones, with around 89% occurring only once. V shed 6 bases and J shed 7 bases, with 9 bases lying between them. Germline values: CDR1 MGHRA, CDR2 YSYEKL. The CDR3 is 12 residues long. Material for sequencing was peripheral blood. The chain couples TRBV4-1 to TRBJ2-2; D remains ambiguous. This clonotype originated in a man aged 25-40 years with acute or convalescent COVID-19. For the CDR3, the DNA is TGCGCCAGCAGTCCCGCGGTCGGGGAGCTGTTTTTT. Its translation: CASSPAVGELFF.